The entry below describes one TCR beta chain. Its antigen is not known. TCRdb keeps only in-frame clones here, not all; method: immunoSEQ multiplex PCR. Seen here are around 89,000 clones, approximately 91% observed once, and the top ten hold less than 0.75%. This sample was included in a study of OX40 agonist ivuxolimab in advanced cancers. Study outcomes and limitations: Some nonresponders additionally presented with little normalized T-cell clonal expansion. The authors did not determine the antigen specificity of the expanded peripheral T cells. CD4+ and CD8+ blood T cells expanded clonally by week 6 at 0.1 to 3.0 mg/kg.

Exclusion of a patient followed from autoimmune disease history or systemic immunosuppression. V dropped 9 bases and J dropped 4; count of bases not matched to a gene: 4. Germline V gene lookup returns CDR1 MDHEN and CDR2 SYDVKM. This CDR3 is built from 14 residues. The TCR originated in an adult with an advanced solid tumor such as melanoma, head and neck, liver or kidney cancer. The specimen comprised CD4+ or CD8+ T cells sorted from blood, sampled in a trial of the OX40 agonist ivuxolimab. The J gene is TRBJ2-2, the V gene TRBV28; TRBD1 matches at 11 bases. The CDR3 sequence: CASLDRGPTGELFF. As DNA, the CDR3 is TGTGCCAGTTTGGACAGGGGGCCCACCGGGGAGCTGTTTTTT.